These 6 T cell receptor beta chains were all obtained from the same sample, sequenced in a study of persistence of HIV-infected CD4 T cells. The immunoSEQ assay was version 4, run in survey mode. Generated by immunoSEQ multiplex PCR, the TCRdb table keeps only in-frame clones and is missing some. The profile shows more than 35,000 clones, about 87% of them singletons. Their target antigens are unknown. Cells were stimulated nonspecifically with anti-CD3/anti-CD28 magnetic beads. Responding CD4+ T cells were sorted by upregulation of both CD40 ligand and CD69. The material was CD4+ T cells sorted from PBMCs after approximately 20-hour stimulation, obtained from a patient who received antiretroviral therapy. These receptors were collected from an adult man with HIV who was CMV-seropositive.

The V call is TRBV7-2, the J call TRBJ1-4; 8 bases match TRBD1. Trimming cost V 4 bases and J 4 bases; bases outside gene matches: 5. The CDR3 is made up of 15 amino acids. The germline CDR1 and CDR2 sequences are SGHTA and FQGNSA. CDR3 sequence reads: CASSSGQGNNEKLFF. As DNA, the CDR3 is TGTGCCAGCAGCTCCGGACAGGGAAATAATGAAAAACTGTTTTTT.

The V call is TRBV3-1 (or the pseudogene TRBV3-2), the J call TRBJ1-4; 9 nucleotides agree with TRBD1. The CDR3 totals 16 residues. Looked up from germline, CDR1 is LGHDT and CDR2 is YNNKEL (reference sequence). Trimming removed 1 base from V and 7 bases from J; junction bases left unmatched: 7. CDR3 region: CASSQVGTGMSEKLFF. DNA of the CDR3: TGTGCCAGCAGCCAAGTAGGGACAGGGATGAGTGAAAAACTGTTTTTT.

The V gene is TRBV4-3, the J gene TRBJ1-3; possible D gene TRBD1, 5 bases. Trimming stripped 4 bases from V and 4 bases from J, with 14 bases between. The CDR3 length is 15 residues. Per the germline V gene, CDR1 is LGHNA and CDR2 is YSLEER. DNA of the CDR3: TGCGCCAGCAGCCCCCTTGTGGGGGGAGGAAACACCATATATTTT. It codes for CASSPLVGGGNTIYF.

This clone came up once. J is TRBJ1-5 and V is TRBV2, with TRBD1 matching 11 bases. V dropped 5 bases and J dropped 7; count of bases not matched to a gene: 4. This CDR3 is 14 amino acids long. Germline V lookup: CDR1 SNHLY, CDR2 FYNNEI. The CDR3 DNA reads TGTGCCAGCAGTCGGACAGGGGGCAGGCAGCCCCAGCATTTT. It codes for CASSRTGGRQPQHF.

This chain uses TRBV27 with TRBJ1-5; 10 nucleotides agree with TRBD1. From germline, CDR1 is MNHEY and CDR2 SMNVEV (reference sequence). Unmatched junction bases numbered 5, after V lost 3 bases and J lost 6 bases. The CDR3 has 15 residues. As DNA, the CDR3 is TGTGCCAGCAGTTTGACAGGGGGCGTTGGTCAGCCCCAGCATTTT. Its translation is CASSLTGGVGQPQHF.

The J gene is TRBJ2-3, the V gene TRBV5-1, with D perhaps being TRBD1 or TRBD2 (5 bases each). The germline CDR1 and CDR2 sequences are SGHRS and YFSETQ. The CDR3 has 14 amino acids. The V end lost 0 bases, the J end lost 2 bases, and 7 bases lay between the germline ends. CDR3 region: CASSLVGTTDTQYF. The CDR3 DNA sequence: TGCGCCAGCAGCTTGGTGGGGACCACAGATACGCAGTATTTT.